This T cell receptor beta chain derives from a study of T cells in Graves' hyperthyroidism and ophthalmopathy. Looking at the study overall: Before any treatment, at initial diagnosis, peripheral blood was collected.

Researchers barred patients who had uncontrolled infection, other autoimmune disease, pregnancy or lactation. The TCR beta CDR3 regions underwent amplification using RNA transcripts as the source. With the HTBI primer set, the TCR CDR3 went through a first round of RT-PCR. Via MiXCR, TCRdb re-called the multiplex PCR reads, giving one row per CDR3 protein. This table has around 720,000 distinct CDR3 sequences, roughly 32% appearing once. Germline V gives CDR1 MNHNY, CDR2 SVGAGI (reference sequence). The CDR3 has 16 amino acids. J was trimmed by 1 base and V by 2 bases; bases with no gene match: 3. The J gene is TRBJ2-2, the V gene TRBV6-6; 8 positions agree with TRBD2. This clonotype was obtained from a middle-aged woman with Graves' hyperthyroidism. The source material was blood. The CDR3 nucleotides read TGTGCCAGCAGTTACGGGACTAGAAAGAACACCGGGGAGCTGTTTTTT. Its protein product is CASSYGTRKNTGELFF.